One sample yielded the 22 T cell receptor beta chains listed below, sequenced in a study of T cells in Graves' hyperthyroidism and ophthalmopathy. TCR beta CDR3 regions were amplified from RNA transcripts. With the HTBI primer set, the TCR CDR3 went through a first round of RT-PCR. MiXCR, run by TCRdb on the multiplex PCR reads, gives a single entry per CDR3 protein. The sample gives about 360,000 distinct CDR3 sequences, less than 15% of which show up once; less than 10% is in the top ten. The specimen sequenced was blood. All receptors come from a woman aged 18-30 years with Graves' hyperthyroidism.

Ten or more counts support this clonotype. This sequence joins TRBV5-1 and TRBJ2-7; D is possibly TRBD2 (6 bases). From germline, CDR1 is SGHRS and CDR2 YFSETQ. This CDR3 contains 14 residues. The V gene lost 5 bases and the J gene lost 2 bases, with 14 bases spanning the gap. DNA of the CDR3: TGCGCCAGCAGTCCCATACTAGCTACCTACGAGCAGTACTTC. Translated: CASSPILATYEQYF.

The count of this clonotype is one. The chain is built from TRBV7-2 and TRBJ2-7; tentatively, D is TRBD2 (5 bases). Germline V gives CDR1 SGHTA, CDR2 FQGNSA. Trimming removed 4 bases from V and 4 bases from J, with 20 bases in between. The CDR3 runs to 16 residues. In nucleotides, the CDR3 is TGTGCCAGCAGCTCCGCCGTTCGGGCTAGCCGATACGAGCAGTACTTC. Residues: CASSSAVRASRYEQYF.

This clonotype came up many times. V is TRBV6-1 and J is TRBJ1-4; D unresolved. The CDR3 sequence is 14 residues long. Trimming stripped 5 bases from V and 4 bases from J, with 11 bases between. CDR1 is MNHNS and CDR2 is SASEGT in the germline V gene. CDR3 bases: TGTGCCAGCAGTTATAGGCAGTATAATGAAAAACTGTTTTTT. Amino acid sequence: CASSYRQYNEKLFF.

This chain connects TRBV9 to TRBJ2-2, with TRBD1 as a possible D gene (6 bases). Looked up from germline, CDR1 is SGDLS and CDR2 is YYNGEE. The V end was cut by 8 bases, the J end by 4 bases, with 12 bases between. CDR3 length: 13 residues. The CDR3, as DNA: TGTGCCAGTCAGACAGGACTCACCGGGGAGCTGTTTTTT. This gives the protein CASQTGLTGELFF. Filled out from reference TRBV9 and TRBJ2-2, the complete variable domain reads DSGVTQTPKHLITATGQRVTLRCSPRSGDLSVYWYQQSLDQGLQFLIQYYNGEERAKGNILERFSAQQFPDLHSELNLSSLELGDSALYFCASQTGLTGELFFGEGSRLTVL.

V is TRBV5-5 and J is TRBJ1-6; D is uncertain. The V end was cut by 1 base, the J end by 0 bases, with 11 bases between. The CDR3 consists of 17 residues. The germline CDR1 and CDR2 sequences are SGHKS and YYEKEE (reference sequence). CDR3 amino acids: CASSLWVQSSYNSPLHF. In nucleotides, the CDR3 is TGTGCCAGCAGCTTGTGGGTTCAAAGCTCCTATAATTCACCCCTCCACTTT.

This clonotype was recorded many times. The J gene is TRBJ2-7, the V gene TRBV6-1; TRBD2 matches 9 bases. Trimming cost V 3 bases and J 3 bases; bases outside gene matches: 6. Germline lookup yields CDR1 MNHNS and CDR2 SASEGT. The CDR3 consists of 15 residues. CDR3 sequence: CASSDLTSGNYEQYF. DNA of the CDR3: TGTGCCAGCAGTGACCTGACTAGCGGAAACTACGAGCAGTACTTC.

This clonotype occurred many times. The chain employs TRBV12-3 or TRBV12-4 and TRBJ1-2, with D unclear. The CDR3 extends over 13 amino acids. V lost 1 base, J lost 8 bases, and 11 bases lay in between. CDR3 bases: TGTGCCAGCAGTTTAGAGAGGGCCTGGGGCTACACCTTC. As protein: CASSLERAWGYTF.

This clonotype was observed a few times. J is TRBJ1-1 and V is TRBV5-6, with a possible D match to TRBD1 (6 bases). The V and J ends lost 9 bases and 1 base respectively, with 16 bases between them. The CDR3 runs 14 residues. CDR1 and CDR2 (germline): SGHDT, YYEEEE. This chain's CDR3 is CATGQSPRNTEAFF. The CDR3 nucleotides are TGTGCCACCGGACAGTCCCCTCGGAACACTGAAGCTTTCTTT. The entire variable domain, with the rest obtained from reference TRBV5-6 and TRBJ1-1, is as follows: DAGVTQSPTHLIKTRGQQVTLRCSPKSGHDTVSWYQQALGQGPQFIFQYYEEEERQRGNFPDRFSGHQFPNYSSELNVNALLLGDSALYLCATGQSPRNTEAFFGQGTRLTVV.

As concerns this clonotype: This may be a read error, as it is one base from a much larger clone. The J gene is TRBJ2-7, the V gene TRBV27, with D unclear. Matching the DNA end better, TRBJ2-1 makes the J call doubtful. Germline V gene data show CDR1 as MNHEY and CDR2 as SMNVEV (reference sequence). This CDR3 has 13 amino acids. This CDR3 is CASSLAVPYEQFF. The CDR3, as DNA: TGTGCCAGCAGTTTAGCCGTTCCCTACGAGCAGTTCTTC.

This clonotype was seen ten or more times. The V and J genes are TRBV27 and TRBJ2-1; D possibly uses TRBD1 or TRBD2 (6 bases each). Germline-derived CDR1 and CDR2 are MNHEY and SMNVEV (reference sequence). V shed 8 bases and J shed 6 bases, with 17 bases lying between them. CDR3 length equals 14 residues. CDR3 bases: TGTGCCAGCCGAGGGGGGCCGAGGGTCAATGAGCAGTTCTTC. Protein product: CASRGGPRVNEQFF.

The chain has TRBV11-3 and TRBJ2-7, with 12 bases aligning to TRBD2. J was trimmed by 5 bases and V by 5 bases; bases with no gene match: 10. This CDR3 contains 16 residues. Germline values: CDR1 SGHNT, CDR2 YENEEA. The DNA for the CDR3 is TGTGCCAGCAGCCCAGGGGCTAGCGGGGGGGCCCACGAGCAGTACTTC. Encoded protein: CASSPGASGGAHEQYF.

Ten or more counts support this clonotype. The chain links TRBV30 to TRBJ2-1; TRBD1 is a possible D gene (5 bases). CDR1 and CDR2 (germline): GTSNPN, SVGIG (reference sequence). CDR3 size: 14 residues. The V and J ends lost 8 bases and 5 bases respectively, with 19 bases between them. In nucleotides, the CDR3 is TGTGCCCGAGATAAGGCAGGGTTACACAATGAGCAGTTCTTC. This gives the protein CARDKAGLHNEQFF.

J is TRBJ1-2 and V is TRBV9; 9 bases map to TRBD1. Germline CDR1 SGDLS, CDR2 YYNGEE. V was pared by 6 bases and J by 0 bases, with 9 bases of the junction left unmatched. The CDR3 has 16 amino acids. The CDR3 spells CASTRTGATANYGYTF. The CDR3 region has the DNA TGTGCCAGCACCCGGACAGGGGCGACCGCTAACTATGGCTACACCTTC. Looking up the rest from reference TRBV9 and TRBJ1-2 gives the full variable domain: DSGVTQTPKHLITATGQRVTLRCSPRSGDLSVYWYQQSLDQGLQFLIQYYNGEERAKGNILERFSAQQFPDLHSELNLSSLELGDSALYFCASTRTGATANYGYTFGSGTRLTVV.

V gene TRBV10-3 combines with J gene TRBJ2-3; 8 bases match TRBD2. The CDR3 has 13 amino acids. The V gene end was trimmed by 0 bases and the J gene end by 7 bases; junction bases not matched to a gene: 0. CDR1 and CDR2 (germline): ENHRY, SYGVKD. CDR3 coding DNA: TGTGCCATCAGTGAGTCTAGCGGGAATACGCAGTATTTT. It encodes CAISESSGNTQYF.

This clonotype was picked up many times. The V and J genes are TRBV4-3 and TRBJ1-1; a weak D match, TRBD1 (5 bases). The CDR3 spans 14 residues. The V gene's germline CDR1 is LGHNA and CDR2 YSLEER. Trimming cost V 0 bases and J 5 bases, with 10 bases left between them. The DNA for the CDR3 is TGCGCCAGCAGCCAAGATGTTAGGGGAACTGAAGCTTTCTTT. The encoded protein is CASSQDVRGTEAFF.

This clonotype was detected many times. The V call is TRBV5-6, the J call TRBJ1-6; possible D gene TRBD1, 6 bases. Trimming stripped 4 bases from V and 14 bases from J, with 13 bases between. The CDR3 length is 12 residues. Germline CDR1 and CDR2: SGHDT and YYEEEE. The CDR3 protein is CASSRDTKALHF. In DNA form, the CDR3 reads TGTGCCAGCAGCAGGGACACCAAGGCCCTCCACTTT.

This clonotype showed up many times. The rearrangement joins TRBV5-1 to TRBJ2-3; D remains unclear. V was trimmed by 6 bases and J by 2 bases, leaving 13 bases between them. Germline values: CDR1 SGHRS, CDR2 YFSETQ. CDR3 size: 14 residues. The CDR3 reads CASNRPEATDTQYF. DNA for the CDR3: TGCGCCAGCAACCGACCGGAAGCCACAGATACGCAGTATTTT. Full variable domain (missing parts from reference TRBV5-1 and TRBJ2-3): KAGVTQTPRYLIKTRGQQVTLSCSPISGHRSVSWYQQTPGQGLQFLFEYFSETQRNKGNFPGRFSGRQFSNSRSEMNVSTLELGDSALYLCASNRPEATDTQYFGPGTRLTVL.

This clonotype occurred many times. The chain is built from TRBV27 and TRBJ2-7, with 8 bases fitting TRBD1. The length of the CDR3 is 16 residues. Germline V gives CDR1 MNHEY, CDR2 SMNVEV (reference sequence). J gave up 3 bases and V 5 bases, and 12 bases lay outside the gene matches. The CDR3 bases are TGTGCCAGCAGTCTCTTCCCCGGGACAGGACACTACGAGCAGTACTTC. Translated: CASSLFPGTGHYEQYF.

This clonotype came up many times. The chain is built from TRBV29-1 and TRBJ2-4; maybe TRBD1 (5 bases). The length of the CDR3 is 14 residues. Germline V CDR1 and CDR2: SQVTM, ANQGSEA. V gave up 1 base and J gave up 2 bases, with 9 bases separating them. The CDR3 sequence: CSVEVRASKNIQYF. CDR3 coding DNA: TGCAGCGTTGAAGTCAGGGCGTCCAAAAACATTCAGTACTTC.

In its sample, this clonotype was seen many times. This chain links TRBV13 with TRBJ2-3; D possibly corresponds to TRBD2 (5 bases). Germline lookup yields CDR1 PRHDT and CDR2 FYEKMQ (reference sequence). The ends were cut back, 6 bases at V and 9 bases at J, with 22 bases in the middle. There are 15 residues in the CDR3. The CDR3 DNA is TGTGCCAGCAGGGTCAAGGGAGCTCCCTTAAAGACGCAGTATTTT. Encoded protein: CASRVKGAPLKTQYF.

This clonotype was counted many times. The chain recombines TRBV28 with TRBJ1-3; D call uncertain. This CDR3 comprises 16 residues. CDR1 is MDHEN and CDR2 is SYDVKM in the germline V gene. With 6 bases removed from V and 0 bases from J, the gap between germline ends came to 15 bases. CDR3 DNA sequence: TGTGCCAGCAGCCGCCAGCAGCCCAGCTCTGGAAACACCATATATTTT. Protein product: CASSRQQPSSGNTIYF.

The sample holds many counts of this clonotype. The chain recombines TRBV28 with TRBJ1-5; D not resolved. V was shortened by 8 bases and J by 0 bases, with 5 bases between the two germline ends. The CDR3 has 12 amino acids. From germline, CDR1 is MDHEN and CDR2 SYDVKM. CDR3 DNA: TGTGCCAGCTGGTATAGCAATCAGCCCCAGCATTTT. Its protein product is CASWYSNQPQHF.